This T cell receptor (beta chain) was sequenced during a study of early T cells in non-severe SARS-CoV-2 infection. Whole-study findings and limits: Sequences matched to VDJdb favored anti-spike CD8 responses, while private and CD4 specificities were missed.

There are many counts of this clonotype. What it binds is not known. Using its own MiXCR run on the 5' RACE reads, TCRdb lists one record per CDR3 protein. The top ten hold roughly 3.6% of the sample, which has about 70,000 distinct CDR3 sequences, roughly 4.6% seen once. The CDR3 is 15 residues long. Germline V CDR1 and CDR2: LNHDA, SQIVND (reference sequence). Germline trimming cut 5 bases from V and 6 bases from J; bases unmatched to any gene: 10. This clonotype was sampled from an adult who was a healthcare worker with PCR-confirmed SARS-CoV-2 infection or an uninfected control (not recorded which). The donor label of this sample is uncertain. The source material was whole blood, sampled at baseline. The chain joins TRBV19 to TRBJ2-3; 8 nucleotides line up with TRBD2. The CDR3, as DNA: TGTGCCAGTAGTTCAAGGAGCGGGGGTGACGATACGCAGTATTTT. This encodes CASSSRSGGDDTQYF.